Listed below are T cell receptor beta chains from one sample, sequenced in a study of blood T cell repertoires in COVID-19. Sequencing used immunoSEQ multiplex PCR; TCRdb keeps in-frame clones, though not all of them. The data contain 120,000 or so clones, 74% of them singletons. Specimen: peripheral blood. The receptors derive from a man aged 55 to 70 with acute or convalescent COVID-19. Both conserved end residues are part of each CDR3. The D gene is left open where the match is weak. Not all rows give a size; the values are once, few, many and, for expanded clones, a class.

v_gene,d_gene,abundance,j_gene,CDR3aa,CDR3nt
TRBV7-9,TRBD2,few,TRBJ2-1,CASSSGLAGGKRLNEQFF,TGTGCCAGCAGCTCGGGACTAGCGGGAGGAAAGCGTCTGAATGAGCAGTTCTTC
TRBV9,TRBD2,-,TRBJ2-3,CASSVELAGGLDTQYF,TGTGCCAGCAGCGTAGAACTAGCGGGGGGTTTGGATACGCAGTATTTT
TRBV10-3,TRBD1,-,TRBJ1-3,CAITPTGGAGGNTIYF,TGTGCCATCACCCCTACAGGGGGCGCAGGTGGAAACACCATATATTTT
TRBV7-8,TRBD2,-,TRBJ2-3,CASSSWTSGKGVDTQYF,TGTGCCAGCAGCTCCTGGACTAGCGGGAAGGGGGTGGATACGCAGTATTTT
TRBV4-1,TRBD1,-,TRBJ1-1,CASSHIRDSIYTEAFF,TGCGCCAGCAGCCATATAAGGGACAGCATCTACACTGAAGCTTTCTTT
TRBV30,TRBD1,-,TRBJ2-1,CAWSPIYRGNEQFF,TGTGCCTGGAGCCCTATTTACAGGGGCAATGAGCAGTTCTTC
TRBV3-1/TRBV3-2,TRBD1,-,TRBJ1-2,CASSQGTGYGYTF,TGTGCCAGCAGCCAAGGGACAGGGTATGGCTACACCTTC
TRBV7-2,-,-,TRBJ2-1,CASSLASIGLRTNEQFF,TGTGCCAGCAGCTTAGCGTCTATCGGACTACGGACGAATGAGCAGTTCTTC
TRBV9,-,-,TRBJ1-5,CASSANGRGNQPQHF,TGTGCCAGCAGCGCGAACGGGCGGGGTAATCAGCCCCAGCATTTT
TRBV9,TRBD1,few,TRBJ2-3,CASSVAAGGKDTQYF,TGTGCCAGCAGCGTAGCGGCAGGGGGCAAGGATACGCAGTATTTT
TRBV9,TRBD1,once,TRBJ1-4,CASSSRTGGHEKLFF,TGTGCCAGCAGCTCCAGGACAGGGGGCCATGAAAAACTGTTTTTT
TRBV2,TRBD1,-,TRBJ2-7,CASSVPGGFWRYEQYF,TGTGCCAGCAGTGTTCCAGGGGGCTTCTGGCGTTACGAGCAGTACTTC
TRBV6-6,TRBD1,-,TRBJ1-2,CASTSGQAQGYAF,TGTGCCAGCACCTCGGGACAGGCCCAAGGCTACGCCTTC
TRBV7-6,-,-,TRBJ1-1,CASSPTVAGMNTEAFF,TGTGCCAGCAGCCCGACGGTGGCAGGCATGAACACTGAAGCTTTCTTT
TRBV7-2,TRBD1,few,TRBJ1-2,CASSLRGGQGGDGYTF,TGTGCCAGCAGCTTAAGAGGCGGACAGGGAGGCGATGGCTACACCTTC
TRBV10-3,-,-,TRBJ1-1,CAISESGGVYTEAFF,TGTGCCATCAGTGAGTCGGGGGGGGTTTACACTGAAGCTTTCTTT
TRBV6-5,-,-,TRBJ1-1,CASSYSGREAFF,TGTGCCAGCAGTTACTCGGGGAGAGAAGCTTTCTTT
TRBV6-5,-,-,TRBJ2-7,CASSLGPSSYEQYF,TGTGCCAGCAGTCTGGGCCCGTCCTCCTACGAGCAGTACTTC
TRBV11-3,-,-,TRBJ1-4,CASSKIRQSDEKLFF,TGTGCCAGCAGCAAGATAAGACAGTCAGATGAAAAACTGTTTTTT
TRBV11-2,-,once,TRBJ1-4,CASSLVGHEKLFF,TGTGCCAGCAGCTTAGTCGGTCATGAAAAACTGTTTTTT
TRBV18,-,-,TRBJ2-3,CASSPSVRASTDTQYF,TGTGCCAGCTCACCATCAGTCAGGGCTAGCACAGATACGCAGTATTTT
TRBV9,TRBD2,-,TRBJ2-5,CASSVGGDRETQYF,TGTGCCAGCAGCGTGGGAGGGGACCGCGAGACCCAGTACTTC
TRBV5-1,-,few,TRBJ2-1,CASSARRGSYNEQFF,TGCGCCAGCAGTGCCCGGAGGGGCTCCTACAATGAGCAGTTCTTC
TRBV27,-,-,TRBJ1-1,CASNPGLMNTEAFF,TGTGCCAGCAACCCGGGACTTATGAACACTGAAGCTTTCTTT
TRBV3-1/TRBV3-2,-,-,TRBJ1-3,CASRRTTYRDPAGNTIYF,TGTGCCAGCAGGCGGACAACTTACAGGGATCCAGCCGGAAACACCATATATTTT
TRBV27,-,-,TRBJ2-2,CASSLDLADRGELFF,TGTGCCAGCAGTTTAGATTTGGCAGATCGCGGGGAGCTGTTTTTT
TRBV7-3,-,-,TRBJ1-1,CASSLMRNTEAFF,TGTGCCAGCAGCTTAATGCGGAACACTGAAGCTTTCTTT
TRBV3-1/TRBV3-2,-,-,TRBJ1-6,CASSPKGERNSPLHF,TGTGCCAGCAGTCCTAAGGGGGAGAGGAATTCACCCCTCCACTTT
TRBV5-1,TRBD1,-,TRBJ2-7,CASSPGQFSYEQYF,TGCGCCAGCAGCCCGGGACAGTTCTCCTACGAGCAGTACTTC
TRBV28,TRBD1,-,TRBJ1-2,CASKAGGRYGYTF,TGTGCCAGCAAGGCAGGGGGACGGTATGGCTACACCTTC
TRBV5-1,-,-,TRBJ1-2,CASSDTGYGYTF,TGCGCCAGCAGCGACACAGGGTATGGCTACACCTTC
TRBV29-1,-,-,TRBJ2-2,CSVEVHAGINTGELFF,TGCAGCGTTGAAGTCCACGCAGGGATCAACACCGGGGAGCTGTTTTTT
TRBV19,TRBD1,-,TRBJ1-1,CASSTPTGFTEAFF,TGTGCCAGTAGTACCCCGACAGGGTTCACTGAAGCTTTCTTT
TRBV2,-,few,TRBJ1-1,CASSPRQAPDTEAFF,TGTGCCAGCAGTCCACGACAGGCCCCCGACACTGAAGCTTTCTTT
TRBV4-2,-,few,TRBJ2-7,CASSQDYGSGSGSYEQYF,TGTGCCAGCAGCCAAGACTATGGTAGCGGTTCGGGTTCCTACGAGCAGTACTTC